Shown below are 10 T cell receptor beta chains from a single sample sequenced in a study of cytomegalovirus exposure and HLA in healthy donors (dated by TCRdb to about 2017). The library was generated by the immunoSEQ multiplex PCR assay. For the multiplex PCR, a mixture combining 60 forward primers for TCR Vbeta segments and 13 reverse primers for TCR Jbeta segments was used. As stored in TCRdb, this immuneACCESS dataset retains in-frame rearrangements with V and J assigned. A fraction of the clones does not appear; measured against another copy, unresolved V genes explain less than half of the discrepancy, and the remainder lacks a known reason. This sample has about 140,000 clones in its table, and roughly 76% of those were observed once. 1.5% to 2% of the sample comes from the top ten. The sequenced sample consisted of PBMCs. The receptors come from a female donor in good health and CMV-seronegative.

For the CDR3, the DNA is TGTGCCAGCAGTTACTCACCGGGGGCCTACGAGCAGTACTTC. This encodes CASSYSPGAYEQYF. The rearrangement links TRBV6-5 to TRBJ2-7; perhaps TRBD2 as D (6 bases). Germline V gene data show CDR1 as MNHEY and CDR2 as SVGAGI. The CDR3 covers 14 residues. Trimming pared 0 bases from V and 2 bases from J, leaving 8 bases between.

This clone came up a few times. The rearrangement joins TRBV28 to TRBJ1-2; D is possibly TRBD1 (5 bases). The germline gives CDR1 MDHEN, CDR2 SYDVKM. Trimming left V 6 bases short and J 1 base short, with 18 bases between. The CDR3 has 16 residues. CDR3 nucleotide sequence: TGTGCCAGCAGCCGACCCGACAGCTATATTAACTATGGCTACACCTTC. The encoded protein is CASSRPDSYINYGYTF.

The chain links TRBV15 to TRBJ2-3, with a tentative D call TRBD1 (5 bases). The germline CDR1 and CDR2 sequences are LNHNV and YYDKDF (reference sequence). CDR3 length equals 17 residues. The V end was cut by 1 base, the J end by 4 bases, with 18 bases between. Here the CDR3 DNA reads TGTGCCACCAGCAGAGCAATTTCCCGGACAAGCGCAGATACGCAGTATTTT. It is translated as CATSRAISRTSADTQYF.

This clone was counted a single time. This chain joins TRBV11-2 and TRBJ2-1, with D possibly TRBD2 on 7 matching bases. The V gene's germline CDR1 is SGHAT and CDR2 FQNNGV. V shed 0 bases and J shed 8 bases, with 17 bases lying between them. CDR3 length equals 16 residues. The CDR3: CASSLEGAGTNDEQFF. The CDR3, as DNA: TGTGCCAGCAGCTTAGAGGGGGCCGGGACTAACGATGAGCAGTTCTTC.

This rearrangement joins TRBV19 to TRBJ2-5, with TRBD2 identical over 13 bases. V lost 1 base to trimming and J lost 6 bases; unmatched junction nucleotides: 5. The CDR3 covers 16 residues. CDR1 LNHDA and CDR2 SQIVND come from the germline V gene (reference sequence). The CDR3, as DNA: TGTGCCAGTAGTATAGCTGGGACTAGCGGGGTGAAGACCCAGTACTTC. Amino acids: CASSIAGTSGVKTQYF.

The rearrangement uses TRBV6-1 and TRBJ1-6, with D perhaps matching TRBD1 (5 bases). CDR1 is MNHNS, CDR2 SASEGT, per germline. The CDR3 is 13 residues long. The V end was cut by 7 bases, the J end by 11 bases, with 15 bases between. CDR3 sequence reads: CASTRGTVTPLHF. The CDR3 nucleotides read TGTGCCAGCACGCGGGGGACCGTTACACCCCTCCACTTT.

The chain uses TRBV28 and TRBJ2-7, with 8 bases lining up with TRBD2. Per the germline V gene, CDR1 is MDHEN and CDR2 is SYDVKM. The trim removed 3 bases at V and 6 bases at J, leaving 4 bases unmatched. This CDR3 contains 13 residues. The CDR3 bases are TGTGCCAGCAGTTTCGGGAGGGGGGGCGAGCAGTACTTC. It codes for CASSFGRGGEQYF. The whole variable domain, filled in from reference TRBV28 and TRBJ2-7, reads DVKVTQSSRYLVKRTGEKVFLECVQDMDHENMFWYRQDPGLGLRLIYFSYDVKMKEKGDIPEGYSVSREKKERFSLILESASTNQTSMYLCASSFGRGGEQYFGPGTRLTVT.

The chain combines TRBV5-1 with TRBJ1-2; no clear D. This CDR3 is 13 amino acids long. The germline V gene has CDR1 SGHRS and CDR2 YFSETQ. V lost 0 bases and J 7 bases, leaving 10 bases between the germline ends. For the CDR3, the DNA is TGCGCCAGCAGCTTGGCACCCGTGCGTGGCTACACCTTC. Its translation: CASSLAPVRGYTF. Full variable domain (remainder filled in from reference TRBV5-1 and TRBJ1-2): KAGVTQTPRYLIKTRGQQVTLSCSPISGHRSVSWYQQTPGQGLQFLFEYFSETQRNKGNFPGRFSGRQFSNSRSEMNVSTLELGDSALYLCASSLAPVRGYTFGSGTRLTVV.

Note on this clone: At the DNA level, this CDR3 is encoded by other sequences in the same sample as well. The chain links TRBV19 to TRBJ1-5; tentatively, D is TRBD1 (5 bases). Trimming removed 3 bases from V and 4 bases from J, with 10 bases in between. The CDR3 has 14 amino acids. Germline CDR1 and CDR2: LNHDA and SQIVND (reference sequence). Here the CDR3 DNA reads TGTGCCAGTAGTATGGGGCAGGGTAATCAGCCCCAGCATTTT. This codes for CASSMGQGNQPQHF.

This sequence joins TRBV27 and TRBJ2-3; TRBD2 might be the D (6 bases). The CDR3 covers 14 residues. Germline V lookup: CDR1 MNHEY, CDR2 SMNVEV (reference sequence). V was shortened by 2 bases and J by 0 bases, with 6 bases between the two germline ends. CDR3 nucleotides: TGTGCCAGCAGTTTAGCGGGAAGCACAGATACGCAGTATTTT. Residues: CASSLAGSTDTQYF.